This T cell receptor beta chain emerged from a study of blood T cell repertoires in COVID-19. As for the study in general: Researchers got acute and convalescent COVID-19 samples from the United States, Italy and Spain.

Using immunoSEQ multiplex PCR, the repertoire was profiled, and TCRdb retains in-frame clones only, with some absent. The profile shows around 260,000 clones, approximately 91% of them singletons. Looked up from germline, CDR1 is SEHNR and CDR2 is FQNEAQ (reference sequence). The ends were cut back, 1 base at V and 5 bases at J, with 5 bases in the middle. This CDR3 has 13 amino acids. The chain couples TRBV7-9 to TRBJ2-2; D is ambiguous. Sequencing was done on a sample of peripheral blood. The TCR was taken from a woman in her twenties or thirties with COVID-19, enrolled during active disease. DNA of the CDR3: TGTGCCAGCAGCTTAGGTCGGACCGGGGAGCTGTTTTTT. Its protein product is CASSLGRTGELFF.